The clone carrying this T cell receptor (beta chain) showed up just once. The data were taken from a study of blood T cell repertoires in COVID-19. On the study more broadly: Italy, Spain and the United States were the sources of the convalescent and acute COVID-19 samples.

Per the original data handling: Amplification from reference gene primers served as the basis for estimated nucleated cell counts. Here immunoSEQ multiplex PCR was the method, and the copy in TCRdb shows in-frame clones only, minus some. V and J calls and clone size are given by that table; D and trimming were obtained from the DNA. This sample carries some 150,000 clones, 80% to 90% of them seen once, and the ten largest clones take about 0.95%. Sample: peripheral blood. The TCR originated in a man aged 35 to 55 with acute or convalescent COVID-19.

CDR3 coding DNA: TGTGCCAGCAGCTATTTATGGACAGCCTACGAGCAGTACTTC. Encoded protein: CASSYLWTAYEQYF. The chain couples TRBV3-1 (or the pseudogene TRBV3-2) to TRBJ2-7, with D perhaps matching TRBD1 (6 bases). This CDR3 has 14 residues. Germline V gene lookup returns CDR1 LGHDT and CDR2 YNNKEL (reference sequence). The germline V and J ends were trimmed by 5 bases and 2 bases, with 13 bases remaining between them.